This TCR beta chain was retrieved from a study of blood T cell repertoires in COVID-19. For the study at large: The samples span acute and convalescent COVID-19 from the United States, Italy and Spain. The cDNA or gDNA used as material had been derived from T cells, B-cell-depleted T cells, or PBMCs.

This CDR3 contains 14 residues. Germline V gives CDR1 MDHEN, CDR2 SYDVKM. The V and J ends lost 5 bases and 5 bases respectively, with 14 bases between them. In the original processing: Amplified reference gene primers provided the basis for estimating nucleated cell counts. TCRdb's table, derived via immunoSEQ multiplex PCR, lists solely in-frame clones and lacks some. The V and J calls and the clone size are those of that table, but D and trimming were determined from the DNA. The table lists over 90,000 clones, 80% to 90% of them singletons, with more than 1.5% in the top ten. The J gene is TRBJ2-3, the V gene TRBV28; D is perhaps TRBD2 (5 bases). The source is a man aged 80 or over with acute or convalescent COVID-19. The source material was peripheral blood. In DNA, the CDR3 is TGTGCCAGCAGTCTCGGACTTTACAGAGATACGCAGTATTTT. This codes for CASSLGLYRDTQYF.